The 11 T cell receptor beta chains below all came from one sample that was sequenced in a study of post-analysis software for immune sequencing data. Study-level points and caveats: The five TRBV segments detected at higher frequency in patients than in controls included TRBV5-6, TRBV5-1 and TRBV20-1.

The antigens these receptors bind are not known. cDNA libraries of TCR beta carried unique molecular identifiers. TCRdb called the PCR reads again in MiXCR, with one record for every CDR3 protein. The table includes about 820,000 distinct CDR3 sequences, about 57% detected once. Material for sequencing was blood. These receptors were obtained from a girl between 10 and 17 years old with multiple sclerosis.

V and J are TRBV12-3 or TRBV12-4 and TRBJ1-1, with D perhaps matching TRBD1 (5 bases). This CDR3 has 20 amino acids. The germline V and J ends were trimmed by 7 bases and 4 bases, with 34 bases remaining between them. Here the CDR3 reads CASTPSTSGSYNEQGTEAFF. CDR3 nucleotides: TGTGCCAGCACCCCTAGCACTAGCGGGTCCTACAATGAGCAGGGCACTGAAGCTTTCTTT.

The chain has TRBV19 and TRBJ2-7, with 8 positions matching TRBD1. The CDR3 is 15 amino acids. Germline V lookup: CDR1 LNHDA, CDR2 SQIVND (reference sequence). Trimming cost V 1 base and J 2 bases; bases outside gene matches: 4. CDR3 in amino acids: CASSIGGTGTYEQYF. DNA for the CDR3: TGTGCCAGTAGTATAGGGGGGACAGGCACCTACGAGCAGTACTTC.

V gene TRBV5-1 combines with J gene TRBJ2-7, with D perhaps TRBD1 or TRBD2 (6 bases each). Germline CDR1 is SGHRS and CDR2 is YFSETQ. CDR3 length: 13 amino acids. With 3 bases removed from V and 5 bases from J, the gap between germline ends came to 12 bases. In DNA, the CDR3 is TGCGCCAGCAGCTGGGGGGCGGAGAACGAGCAGTACTTC. As protein: CASSWGAENEQYF.

This clonotype was found once. The genes are TRBV9 and TRBJ2-2; D call uncertain. V lost 3 bases and J 4 bases, leaving 13 bases between the germline ends. CDR3 length: 15 residues. In germline, CDR1 is SGDLS, CDR2 YYNGEE. CDR3 DNA: TGTGCCAGCAGCGATGTATCACAGTTCACCGGGGAGCTGTTTTTT. Translated: CASSDVSQFTGELFF.

Comment on this clonotype: Mismatch with germline at one junction end may stem from a read error. This chain links TRBV20-1 with TRBJ2-3; possibly TRBD1 for D (6 bases). CDR3 length: 15 residues. Germline CDR1 is DFQATT and CDR2 is SNEGSKA (reference sequence). CDR3 amino acids: CSAGGPRGGPDTRYF. Here the CDR3 DNA reads TGCAGTGCCGGCGGGCCGCGAGGGGGTCCAGATACGCGGTATTTT.

This clonotype was recorded a few times. The chain is built from TRBV5-1 and TRBJ1-4; D gene uncertain. V was trimmed by 4 bases and J by 0 bases, leaving 10 bases between them. The CDR3 extends over 15 amino acids. Germline-derived CDR1 and CDR2 are SGHRS and YFSETQ. The CDR3: CASSPPGTTNEKLFF. The CDR3 DNA sequence: TGCGCCAGCAGCCCCCCGGGTACAACTAATGAAAAACTGTTTTTT.

This chain connects TRBV6-6 to TRBJ1-2; 8 nucleotides line up with TRBD1. The J segment lost 2 bases and the V segment lost 8 bases, leaving 10 bases of the junction unmatched. Germline V gives CDR1 MNHNY, CDR2 SVGAGI (reference sequence). The CDR3 contains 15 residues. The CDR3 nucleotides are TGTGCCAGCGTCCATGCAGGGGGCCGGAACTATGGCTACACCTTC. This sequence encodes CASVHAGGRNYGYTF.

This clonotype showed up just a few times. V and J are TRBV29-1 and TRBJ2-5; D remains unclear. V lost 7 bases and J 5 bases, leaving 11 bases between the germline ends. Germline V lookup: CDR1 SQVTM, CDR2 ANQGSEA. This CDR3 has 11 residues. Here the CDR3 DNA reads TGCAGCGGCACCAGCGCTGAGACCCAGTACTTC. Translating gives CSGTSAETQYF.

The CDR3 reads CSANAGPPSYNEQFF. As DNA, the CDR3 is TGCAGTGCGAATGCGGGCCCTCCCTCCTACAATGAGCAGTTCTTC. V gene TRBV20-1 combines with J gene TRBJ2-1; D might be TRBD2 (5 bases). The CDR3 runs 15 residues. Looked up from germline, CDR1 is DFQATT and CDR2 is SNEGSKA (reference sequence). With 6 bases removed from V and 0 bases from J, the gap between germline ends came to 15 bases.

This chain uses TRBV27 with TRBJ2-4; TRBD2 aligns across 10 bases. The DNA end lines up better with TRBJ2-7; the J call may be wrong. CDR3 length: 15 residues. Germline loops: CDR1 MNHEY, CDR2 SMNVEV (reference sequence). Written as DNA, the CDR3 is TGTGCCAGCAGTTTTCGCGGGACTAGCGTCTACGAGCAGTACTTC. Protein: CASSFRGTSVYEQYF.

V gene TRBV29-1 combines with J gene TRBJ2-1, with TRBD2 matching 8 bases. Germline CDR1 reads SQVTM; CDR2 reads ANQGSEA. CDR3 length equals 13 residues. V lost 8 bases to trimming and J lost 7 bases; unmatched junction nucleotides: 10. The DNA of the CDR3 is TGCAGCTCCCGACAGGCGGGAGGTAATGAGCAGTTCTTC. It yields the protein CSSRQAGGNEQFF.